Listed here are 21 T cell receptor beta chains from one sample, sequenced in a study of shared clonotypes between healthy human individuals. TCRdb keeps only in-frame clones here, not all; method: immunoSEQ multiplex PCR. The table shows fewer than 3 million clones, with 92% occurring only once. Sequenced input: naive CD4+ T cells from PBMCs. The sample's subset: CD45RA+ positively selected. All receptors derive from a man in his late teens or twenties in good health. Some clones in this sample may be carry-over from other donors' samples.

The V and J genes are TRBV28 and TRBJ1-2, with D uncertain. V was trimmed by 1 base and J by 6 bases, leaving 9 bases between them. CDR1 MDHEN and CDR2 SYDVKM come from the germline V gene. The CDR3 extends over 13 amino acids. The CDR3 DNA sequence: TGTGCCAGCAGTTTATTTCACCGCGATGGCTACACCTTC. Encoded protein: CASSLFHRDGYTF.

The rearrangement joins TRBV6-1 to TRBJ1-2; possibly TRBD1 for D (6 bases). The germline CDR1 and CDR2 sequences are MNHNS and SASEGT. The CDR3 loop spans 15 amino acids. Between the trimmed V and J ends, which lost 8 bases and 3 bases, there was a span of 19 bases. CDR3 region: CASEQGTSLDYGYTF. The CDR3 DNA reads as TGTGCCAGCGAACAGGGAACTTCGCTTGACTATGGCTACACCTTC.

The chain recombines TRBV6-6 with TRBJ1-1, with D possibly being TRBD1 (5 bases). From germline, CDR1 is MNHNY and CDR2 SVGAGI (reference sequence). The CDR3 loop spans 15 amino acids. The V and J ends lost 8 bases and 0 bases respectively, with 16 bases between them. The CDR3 loop reads CASGKSGTLNTEAFF. The CDR3 nucleotides read TGTGCCAGCGGAAAAAGCGGGACTCTGAACACTGAAGCTTTCTTT.

This clone was picked up one time. Other DNA sequences within the sample encode an identical CDR3. V is TRBV7-9 and J is TRBJ1-2; no definite D call. CDR1 and CDR2 (germline): SEHNR, FQNEAQ (reference sequence). The V and J ends lost 1 base and 4 bases respectively, with 4 bases between them. The CDR3 totals 12 residues. The CDR3 protein is CASSLVSYGYTF. CDR3 nucleotides: TGTGCCAGCAGCTTAGTTAGCTATGGCTACACCTTC.

V and J are TRBV4-3 and TRBJ2-1, with D unclear. Germline V CDR1 and CDR2: LGHNA, YSLEER. Trimming took 8 bases from V and 3 from J, leaving 14 bases between them. CDR3 length equals 14 residues. CDR3 amino acids: CASSTKTDYNEQFF. The CDR3 DNA follows: TGCGCCAGCTCCACGAAGACTGACTACAATGAGCAGTTCTTC.

The rearrangement uses TRBV5-4 and TRBJ2-6, with TRBD1 as a possible D gene (5 bases). The V end was cut by 1 base, the J end by 0 bases, with 20 bases between. CDR1 is SGHNT, CDR2 YYREEE, per germline (reference sequence). There are 20 residues in the CDR3. CDR3 DNA sequence: TGTGCCAGCAGCTTGTTTGGTGGGGCCGCAGCTTACTCTGGGGCCAACGTCCTGACTTTC. It yields the protein CASSLFGGAAAYSGANVLTF.

The chain carries TRBV9 and TRBJ1-2; 7 nucleotides align to TRBD1. CDR3 size: 14 residues. With 3 bases clipped from V and 4 bases from J, the junction kept 6 bases outside the gene matches. CDR1 and CDR2 (germline): SGDLS, YYNGEE. This CDR3 is CASSGRDSSYGYTF. CDR3 sequence (DNA): TGTGCCAGCAGCGGAAGGGACAGCAGCTATGGCTACACCTTC.

V and J are TRBV14 and TRBJ1-2, with D maybe TRBD1 (6 bases). The CDR3 is 15 amino acids. Germline V CDR1 and CDR2: SGHDN, FVKESK. V lost 2 bases to trimming and J lost 3 bases, with 13 bases between them. CDR3 region: CASSQRGGSDYGYTF. The CDR3 region has the DNA TGTGCCAGCAGCCAAAGGGGGGGGAGTGACTATGGCTACACCTTC.

This clone appeared a single time. V usage is TRBV6-5 and J usage is TRBJ2-7, with D possibly matching TRBD2 (5 bases). The CDR3 covers 14 residues. In germline, CDR1 is MNHEY, CDR2 SVGAGI. V dropped 5 bases and J dropped 3 bases, with 14 bases sitting between them. The CDR3 here is CASSTGTRDYEQYF. CDR3 in DNA: TGTGCCAGCAGTACCGGTACGAGGGACTACGAGCAGTACTTC.

J is TRBJ2-7 and V is TRBV29-1; no definite D call. The CDR3 loop spans 13 amino acids. The V and J ends lost 4 bases and 5 bases respectively, with 15 bases between them. The germline V gene encodes CDR1 SQVTM and CDR2 ANQGSEA. The DNA for the CDR3 is TGCAGCGTTGCAGGCTTAGGGCTTCACGAGCAGTACTTC. Translating gives CSVAGLGLHEQYF.

This chain joins TRBV30 and TRBJ2-7, with TRBD1 matching over 7 bases. V was clipped by 0 bases and J by 5 bases; unmatched bases: 4. The CDR3 spans 13 residues. Germline V lookup: CDR1 GTSNPN, CDR2 SVGIG (reference sequence). This CDR3 reads CAWSVTGVNEQYF. CDR3 coding DNA: TGTGCCTGGAGTGTTACAGGGGTCAACGAGCAGTACTTC.

Of note for this clone: Mismatch with germline at one junction end may stem from a read error. J is TRBJ2-4 and V is TRBV18, with 10 bases lining up with TRBD1. The germline gives CDR1 KGHSH, CDR2 LQKENI. This CDR3 is 11 amino acids long. The CDR3 DNA is TGTGCCAGCTCATCGGGACAGGGGCCGGCTTTC. It specifies CASSSGQGPAF.

V usage is TRBV10-2 and J usage is TRBJ2-5; TRBD2 agrees at 8 bases. The trim removed 5 bases at V and 4 bases at J, leaving 6 bases unmatched. The CDR3 sequence is 14 residues long. The germline V gene encodes CDR1 WSHSY and CDR2 SAAADI. CDR3 residues: CASSNRAGGETQYF. The CDR3 DNA is TGCGCCAGCAGTAATAGGGCGGGAGGAGAGACCCAGTACTTC.

The chain joins TRBV28 to TRBJ2-4; maybe TRBD1 (6 bases). The CDR3 length is 14 residues. Germline CDR1 MDHEN, CDR2 SYDVKM. The ends were cut back, 6 bases at V and 7 bases at J, with 16 bases in the middle. CDR3 amino acids: CASSRNRDWNIQYF. CDR3 nucleotides: TGTGCCAGCAGCCGAAACAGGGATTGGAACATTCAGTACTTC.

This chain joins TRBV10-3 and TRBJ2-3; the match to TRBD2 covers 16 bases. The CDR3 covers 16 residues. In germline, CDR1 is ENHRY, CDR2 SYGVKD. V was clipped by 8 bases and J by 2 bases; unmatched bases: 4. Written as DNA, the CDR3 is TGTGCCATCGGGACTAGCGGGAGGGACAACACAGATACGCAGTATTTT. This sequence encodes CAIGTSGRDNTDTQYF.

The genes are TRBV2 and TRBJ1-3; D unresolved. This CDR3 region has 14 residues. Trimming cost V 2 bases and J 2 bases, with 7 bases left between them. Germline V gene lookup returns CDR1 SNHLY and CDR2 FYNNEI. DNA for the CDR3: TGTGCCAGCAGTGAACTGAGAGCTGGAAACACCATATATTTT. It specifies CASSELRAGNTIYF.

A remark on this clone: Other DNA sequences in this sample translate to the same CDR3. The chain recombines TRBV5-1 with TRBJ1-1; D may be TRBD1 (5 bases). This CDR3 has 13 residues. V lost 2 bases, J lost 3 bases, and 8 bases lay in between. Germline values: CDR1 SGHRS, CDR2 YFSETQ. CDR3 nucleotides: TGCGCCAGCAGCTTTCAGGGTGACACTGAAGCTTTCTTT. This codes for CASSFQGDTEAFF.

The chain joins TRBV9 to TRBJ2-7; 9 bases fit TRBD2. The CDR3 has 15 residues. Germline V gives CDR1 SGDLS, CDR2 YYNGEE. Trimming took 0 bases from V and 4 from J; bases not matched to a gene: 5. The CDR3 sequence is CASSVETTSGYEQYF. As DNA, the CDR3 is TGTGCCAGCAGCGTAGAAACGACTAGCGGATACGAGCAGTACTTC.

A remark on this clone: Other DNA sequences from this sample encode an identical CDR3 as well. The CDR3 spells CASSAGQGAYEQYF. In DNA form, the CDR3 reads TGTGCCAGCAGTGCAGGACAGGGGGCGTATGAGCAGTACTTC. The gene calls are TRBV2 and TRBJ2-7, with 11 bases fitting TRBD1. In germline, CDR1 is SNHLY, CDR2 FYNNEI. This CDR3 comprises 14 residues. With V trimmed by 4 bases and J by 7 bases, 6 bases remained unmatched.

This chain joins TRBV11-2 and TRBJ2-3, with D perhaps TRBD1 or TRBD2 (5 bases each). The germline V and J ends were trimmed by 3 bases and 4 bases, with 17 bases remaining between them. CDR1 SGHAT and CDR2 FQNNGV come from the germline V gene. The CDR3 has 16 amino acids. Written as DNA, the CDR3 is TGTGCCAGCAGCTTTAATGTCCCGGGACGGGCAGATACGCAGTATTTT. As protein: CASSFNVPGRADTQYF.

The chain is built from TRBV7-2 and TRBJ2-1, with D possibly matching TRBD1 (8 bases). The CDR3 totals 16 residues. Germline assignment: CDR1 SGHTA and CDR2 FQGNSA. V lost 6 bases and J lost 7, with 22 bases in between. DNA of the CDR3: TGTGCCAGCAGAAAAAGCGGGACAGGAGGTGGGAATGAGCAGTTCTTC. Protein product: CASRKSGTGGGNEQFF.